The clone carrying this TCR beta chain was counted at least ten times. This specimen comes from a study of CD8+CD57+ T cells in acquired aplastic anemia. The V and J ends lost 5 bases and 8 bases respectively, with 18 bases between them. This CDR3 contains 15 residues. Germline CDR1 LNHDA, CDR2 SQIVND (reference sequence). Using genomic DNA as the template, TCR beta VDJ and CDR3 profiling was carried out. TCRdb reprocessed the reads via MiXCR and lists one record per CDR3 protein. Of about 180,000 distinct CDR3 sequences listed, approximately 45% are singletons. J is TRBJ1-4 and V is TRBV19; possibly TRBD1 for D (6 bases). Specimen: sorted CD4+, CD8+, or CD8+CD57+ T cells (not recorded which) from PBMCs. This clonotype was obtained from a human donor in good health. DNA for the CDR3: TGTGCCAGTAGTCGGTCGGGGGGCGTTGGGGAAAAACTGTTTTTT. Protein product: CASSRSGGVGEKLFF.